This T cell receptor (beta chain) was captured by sequencing in a study of shared clonotypes between healthy human individuals (TCRdb year 2020). With regard to the full study: The cohort comprised two women and a few men aged 18 to 49 years. To estimate repertoire size and how much clonotypes are shared between individuals, the study performed deep sequencing of blood TCR repertoires from five healthy adults. Leukapheresis yielded between about 0.94 and 9 billion PBMCs per donor. To increase sequencing depth and limit assay-specific biases, different laboratories used diverse techniques to prepare libraries and sequence TCR repertoires. For each donor, three plates each were used for CD4 naive and CD4 memory, two plates were used for CD8 naive, and one plate was used for CD8 memory. The paper's findings and limits, for the study overall: Across a handful of donors, about 5% of naive CD4, approximately 3.5% of naive CD8, 2.3% of memory CD4, and 0.4% of memory CD8 clonotypes were shared. Pairwise subsampling indicated that sequencing depth was expected to affect the degree of clonotype sharing among donors. Even with the large sequencing depth, rarefaction of the sorted-subset datasets indicated that sequencing was incomplete. The small number of donors limited the genetic and exposure-history diversity represented. Naive subsets generally had larger estimated clonotype richness than memory subsets did. Sampling was restricted to blood, and TCR repertoires in tissue are likely to differ from TCR repertoires in blood. Higher generation probabilities were observed for clonotypes shared by all four sorted-subset donors than for non-shared clonotypes.

From a lookup of the germline V gene (reference sequence), CDR1 and CDR2 are GTSNPN and SVGIG. From the cysteine through the phenylalanine, the CDR3 covers 14 amino acids. Kept here is only the CDR3 DNA, which spans 42 bases and is read in frame from base 1. At the junction V is shortened by 3 bases and J by 8 bases; bases outside the gene matches: 8. In the case of this clone: No cognate antigen has been identified for it. No quality values exist for individual bases; no much larger clone is one base distant.

The donors were healthy, HIV-negative adults who had no recently reported acute infections or vaccinations. All donors were Caucasian adults living in Nashville, Tennessee, USA. CD4+ T cells were enriched by magnetic negative selection, after which naive cells were positively selected on CD45RA and the negative fraction was taken as the memory subset. After blood collection by leukapheresis, PBMCs were isolated using Ficoll-Histopaque density gradient centrifugation and then cryopreserved in the vapor phase of liquid nitrogen. Purity and quantity of every magnetically sorted T cell population were checked by analytical flow cytometry. Genomic DNA was isolated from each sorted fraction and quantified by UV absorbance on a Nanodrop 2000c. Using the deep immunoSEQ assay, multiplex PCR amplified TCR CDR3 regions from genomic DNA. Extracted genomic DNA from each cell subset was distributed evenly across all wells of several immunoSEQ 96-well plates, and each plate was treated as a replicate. Each replicate PCR for sorted subsets received about 220 ng genomic DNA, equal to 28,000 or so T cell genomes. The purified libraries were quantified using a Qubit 3.0 fluorometer, sized with a Bioanalyzer 2100, and then quantified again using the KAPA Library Quantification kit. A separate single-read 150-cycle Illumina NextSeq 550 flow cell was used to sequence each immunoSEQ 96-well plate. Processing in the source paper ran as follows. Because the immunoSEQ output held only junctional sequences and lacked quality scores, the filtering could not match the filtering applied to full-length reads. To assign V/J genes and CDR3, sequences were annotated using PyIR, a Python wrapper for IgBLAST v1.9, with IMGT germline references. Reads were filtered out if the reads had weak V/J assignments (E-value above 1e-6), no CDR3, stop codons, out-of-frame junctions, or ambiguous translated residues. V3J clonotypes were defined as sequences sharing the same inferred V gene, J gene, and CDR3 amino acid sequence. Percentage overlap between repertoires was computed as shared unique clonotypes divided by the size of the smaller repertoire. Richness of each repertoire was evaluated using RTK rarefaction, the Chao1 estimator, and Recon v2.1 estimates of unobserved clonotypes. Generation probabilities were computed with OLGA for all TCRbeta clonotypes obtained by the gDNA method from a few donors. Held by TCRdb, this immuneACCESS table contains in-frame sequences only and omits some clones. Under half of the omission traces to an unresolved V gene where checked; the cause of the rest is unknown. Clone size and V and J calls were adopted from that table, with D and trimming inferred from the DNA. The sample yields millions of clones; 85% to 95% were counted once. Clones ranked in the top ten supply about 0.41% of the sample.

The rearrangement joined TRBV30 to TRBJ1-4; the junction holds 8 bases that match TRBD1. Sample: naive CD4+ T cells from PBMCs. The cell subset or site label, as the study defines it: CD45RA+ positively selected. This receptor was identified in a man younger than 30 in good health. Some clones in this sample may be carry-over from other donors' samples. The CDR3 sequence is CAWRGLGQVEKLFF. The DNA sequence follows: TGTGCCTGGAGGGGGCTGGGACAGGTAGAAAAACTGTTTTTT. Extended through the reference TRBV30 and TRBJ1-4 proteins, this CDR3 yields the full variable domain: SQTIHQWPATLVQPVGSPLSLECTVEGTSNPNLYWYRQAAGRGLQLLFYSVGIGQISSEVPQNLSASRPQDRQFILSSKKLLLSDSGFYLCAWRGLGQVEKLFFGSGTQLSVL.